Presented here are 27 T cell receptor beta chains from one specimen sequenced in a study of blood T cell repertoires in COVID-19. Using immunoSEQ multiplex PCR, the repertoire was profiled, and TCRdb retains in-frame clones only, with some absent. The sample has some 530,000 clones, 70% to 90% seen once. The sample consisted of peripheral blood. These receptors originate from a human donor in a cohort sampled during active COVID-19.

The V gene is TRBV5-5, the J gene TRBJ1-3; D uncertain. Germline V gives CDR1 SGHKS, CDR2 YYEKEE (reference sequence). The CDR3 has 14 residues. V lost 2 bases, J lost 2 bases, and 8 bases lay in between. The CDR3 spells CASSFREAGNTIYF. DNA for the CDR3: TGTGCCAGCAGCTTCCGGGAGGCTGGAAACACCATATATTTT.

The chain has TRBV19 and TRBJ2-2, with 10 bases matching TRBD1. This CDR3 has 16 residues. J lost 6 bases, V lost 3 bases, and 7 bases had no gene match. Germline V gene data show CDR1 as LNHDA and CDR2 as SQIVND (reference sequence). CDR3 nucleotide sequence: TGTGCCAGTAGTATCATGAGGACAGGGGGTTCCGGGGAGCTGTTTTTT. Protein sequence: CASSIMRTGGSGELFF.

With respect to this clone: Within the sample, other DNA sequences also encode this same CDR3. This chain connects TRBV7-3 to TRBJ1-6; D is perhaps TRBD1 (5 bases). CDR1 and CDR2 from the germline V gene are SGHTA and FQGTGA. The germline V and J ends were trimmed by 2 bases and 7 bases, with 9 bases remaining between them. This CDR3 is 14 amino acids long. CDR3 amino acids: CASSLQGGNSPLHF. Here the CDR3 DNA reads TGTGCCAGCAGCTTACAGGGAGGCAATTCACCCCTCCACTTT.

V gene TRBV4-3 combines with J gene TRBJ1-2; no firm D call. Germline CDR1 reads LGHNA; CDR2 reads YSLEER. This CDR3 has 17 residues. Trimming took off 2 bases at V and 6 bases at J, with 22 bases between the two ends. The CDR3 DNA reads as TGCGCCAGCAGCCAACATTTTTCCAACACCGTTTTTAATGGCTACACCTTC. It translates to CASSQHFSNTVFNGYTF.

The rearrangement uses TRBV7-9 and TRBJ2-7; tentatively, D is TRBD2 (6 bases). Trimming pared 5 bases from V and 4 bases from J, leaving 9 bases between. CDR1 is SEHNR, CDR2 FQNEAQ, per germline (reference sequence). The CDR3 runs 12 residues. Here the CDR3 DNA reads TGTGCCAGCAGCAGGGACTTTTACGAGCAGTACTTC. Translating it yields CASSRDFYEQYF.

This chain uses TRBV6-5 with TRBJ1-5; maybe TRBD1 (5 bases). The CDR3 runs to 13 residues. Germline assignment: CDR1 MNHEY and CDR2 SVGAGI. V was clipped by 8 bases and J by 9 bases, with 17 bases between them. The chain's CDR3 is CASGGLPGGPQHF. In DNA, the CDR3 is TGTGCCAGCGGAGGGCTCCCCGGGGGGCCCCAGCATTTT.

This chain uses TRBV5-1 with TRBJ1-5; TRBD1 agrees at 7 bases. The CDR3 is 14 amino acids. V gave up 4 bases and J gave up 5 bases; unmatched junction bases: 6. The germline V gene encodes CDR1 SGHRS and CDR2 YFSETQ. In nucleotides, the CDR3 is TGCGCCAGCAGCCCTGGGACAGCCGATCAGCCCCAGCATTTT. The encoded protein is CASSPGTADQPQHF.

This clone has just one count. This rearrangement joins TRBV15 to TRBJ1-5; D not certain. Germline-derived CDR1 and CDR2 are LNHNV and YYDKDF (reference sequence). V was trimmed by 4 bases and J by 0 bases, leaving 7 bases between them. The CDR3 has 14 amino acids. This CDR3 reads CATSIDYSNQPQHF. For the CDR3, the DNA is TGTGCCACCAGCATAGACTATAGCAATCAGCCCCAGCATTTT.

V is TRBV11-1 and J is TRBJ1-2, with 8 bases that match TRBD1. There are 15 residues in the CDR3. Germline CDR1 SGHAT, CDR2 FQDESV (reference sequence). V lost 4 bases and J lost 2; bases outside the gene matches: 6. For the CDR3, the DNA is TGTGCCAGCAGCTGGGACAGGCCTACGAACTATGGCTACACCTTC. Its translation: CASSWDRPTNYGYTF.

The chain carries TRBV7-2 and TRBJ2-7; weak D call: TRBD2 (6 bases). CDR3 size: 16 residues. V was trimmed by 2 bases and J by 3 bases, leaving 17 bases between them. Germline V gene sequence: CDR1 SGHTA, CDR2 FQGNSA. DNA of the CDR3: TGTGCCAGCAGCTTAAGCCTTAGCGGTATTATCTACGAGCAGTACTTC. Translating gives CASSLSLSGIIYEQYF. Full variable domain (rest looked up from reference TRBV7-2 and TRBJ2-7): GAGVSQSPSNKVTEKGKDVELRCDPISGHTALYWYRQSLGQGLEFLIYFQGNSAPDKSGLPSDRFSAERTGGSVSTLTIQRTQQEDSAVYLCASSLSLSGIIYEQYFGPGTRLTVT.

The chain combines TRBV15 with TRBJ1-1, with D possibly matching TRBD1 (6 bases). V lost 11 bases and J 0 bases, leaving 19 bases between the germline ends. Germline V gives CDR1 LNHNV, CDR2 YYDKDF (reference sequence). The CDR3 covers 15 residues. This CDR3 reads CASKNWEGVNTEAFF. Here the CDR3 DNA reads TGTGCCTCCAAAAACTGGGAGGGGGTGAACACTGAAGCTTTCTTT.

The chain joins TRBV5-1 to TRBJ2-7; 9 bases align to TRBD1. This CDR3 is built from 14 residues. With V trimmed by 3 bases and J by 5 bases, 6 bases remained unmatched. Germline values: CDR1 SGHRS, CDR2 YFSETQ. This chain's CDR3 is CASSSEQGADEQYF. The CDR3 nucleotides read TGCGCCAGCAGCTCTGAACAGGGGGCGGACGAGCAGTACTTC.

V and J are TRBV28 and TRBJ1-2; TRBD1 matches 8 bases. Germline V CDR1 and CDR2: MDHEN, SYDVKM. The V segment lost 3 bases and the J segment 5 bases; nucleotides outside the gene matches: 8. The CDR3 is 15 residues long. The CDR3 nucleotides read TGTGCCAGCAGTTTTCGACCGGGACAGGTTTATGGCTACACCTTC. Translated: CASSFRPGQVYGYTF.

This sequence joins TRBV7-3 and TRBJ1-2; D gene unclear. CDR1 and CDR2 from the germline V gene are SGHTA and FQGTGA. The length of the CDR3 is 14 residues. With 1 base removed from V and 1 base from J, the gap between germline ends came to 7 bases. DNA for the CDR3: TGTGCCAGCAGCTTAAGGCCGCTTAACTATGGCTACACCTTC. Protein product: CASSLRPLNYGYTF.

V usage is TRBV23-1 and J usage is TRBJ2-7, with 7 bases fitting TRBD2. TRBV23-1 is classed as an ORF, of uncertain function. The CDR3 covers 11 residues. V was pared by 8 bases and J by 4 bases, with 2 bases of the junction left unmatched. CDR3 in DNA: TGCGCCAGCGGGAGGGATTACGAGCAGTACTTC. Its translation is CASGRDYEQYF.

This clone turned up a few times. The rearrangement uses TRBV19 and TRBJ2-2, with D possibly TRBD2 on 5 matching bases. The V and J ends lost 3 bases and 5 bases respectively, with 10 bases between them. CDR3 size: 14 residues. Germline-derived CDR1 and CDR2 are LNHDA and SQIVND (reference sequence). Here the CDR3 reads CASSIISGTGELFF. The CDR3 region has the DNA TGTGCCAGTAGTATTATTTCGGGGACCGGGGAGCTGTTTTTT.

The rearrangement links TRBV7-2 to TRBJ1-1; unclear D gene. The CDR3 has 13 amino acids. V was pared by 0 bases and J by 6 bases, with 8 bases between. Per germline, CDR1 SGHTA and CDR2 FQGNSA. CDR3 in amino acids: CASSLAREAEAFF. Written as DNA, the CDR3 is TGTGCCAGCAGCTTAGCGCGTGAGGCTGAAGCTTTCTTT.

V gene TRBV3-1 (or the pseudogene TRBV3-2) combines with J gene TRBJ1-6, with D uncertain. The length of the CDR3 is 15 residues. Between the trimmed V and J ends, which lost 1 base and 6 bases, there was a span of 10 bases. Germline loops: CDR1 LGHDT, CDR2 YNNKEL (reference sequence). In nucleotides, the CDR3 is TGTGCCAGCAGCCAAGGCCAGTTGGTTAATTCACCCCTCCACTTT. It translates to CASSQGQLVNSPLHF.

The chain uses TRBV11-2 and TRBJ1-1; TRBD1 agrees at 7 bases. V shed 5 bases and J 2 bases; nucleotides not matched to a gene: 8. The CDR3 totals 15 residues. CDR1 is SGHAT and CDR2 is FQNNGV in the germline V gene. The CDR3 is CASSLTGTDNTEAFF. The CDR3 DNA follows: TGTGCCAGCAGCCTCACCGGGACAGATAACACTGAAGCTTTCTTT.

The chain links TRBV11-2 to TRBJ2-7; TRBD2 matches at 13 bases. Germline V gives CDR1 SGHAT, CDR2 FQNNGV. There are 16 residues in the CDR3. After removal of 2 bases from V and 3 bases from J, the junction contained 4 bases not matched to a gene. The CDR3 sequence: CASSLRTSGSGYEQYF. CDR3 DNA: TGTGCCAGCAGCTTAAGGACTAGCGGGAGTGGCTACGAGCAGTACTTC.

The chain joins TRBV9 to TRBJ2-7; the D gene is possibly TRBD2 (6 bases). Trimming took off 0 bases at V and 0 bases at J, with 7 bases between the two ends. This CDR3 has 14 residues. CDR1 is SGDLS, CDR2 YYNGEE, per germline. For the CDR3, the DNA is TGTGCCAGCAGCGTAGGGACTAACTCCTACGAGCAGTACTTC. Amino acid sequence: CASSVGTNSYEQYF.

The chain employs TRBV7-3 and TRBJ1-1; D is unclear. The ends were cut back, 3 bases at V and 7 bases at J, with 9 bases in the middle. From germline, CDR1 is SGHTA and CDR2 FQGTGA. CDR3 length equals 12 residues. The CDR3 is CASSFQNGEAFF. In DNA form, the CDR3 reads TGTGCCAGCAGCTTCCAAAACGGTGAAGCTTTCTTT.

The CDR3 DNA reads as TGTGCCAGCAGTCAACCCCAGGGGGCGACCACTGAAGCTTTCTTT. Translating it yields CASSQPQGATTEAFF. This sequence joins TRBV5-4 and TRBJ1-1, with 8 bases fitting TRBD1. Germline CDR1 SGHNT, CDR2 YYREEE (reference sequence). The CDR3 loop spans 15 amino acids. Trimming took 5 bases from V and 4 from J; bases not matched to a gene: 10.

This clone was seen a few times. The chain combines TRBV6-4 with TRBJ2-1; 11 bases map to TRBD2. The germline CDR1 and CDR2 sequences are MRHNA and SNTAGT. J gave up 8 bases and V 8 bases, and 11 bases lay outside the gene matches. The CDR3 is 15 residues long. CDR3 nucleotide sequence: TGTGCCAGCTCACTCACTAGCGGGAGTTGGGATGAGCAGTTCTTC. It yields the protein CASSLTSGSWDEQFF.

This clone occurred a few times. The rearrangement links TRBV3-1 (or the pseudogene TRBV3-2) to TRBJ1-5; 10 positions match TRBD1. The CDR3 length is 17 residues. Germline-derived CDR1 and CDR2 are LGHDT and YNNKEL (reference sequence). The ends lost 3 bases at V and 0 bases at J; junction bases unmatched: 5. The CDR3 here is CASSQGGQGFSNQPQHF. Written as DNA, the CDR3 is TGTGCCAGCAGCCAGGGGGGACAGGGGTTTAGCAATCAGCCCCAGCATTTT.

The chain recombines TRBV18 with TRBJ2-1; TRBD2 is a possible D gene (6 bases). The V gene's germline CDR1 is KGHSH and CDR2 LQKENI. Trimming took 2 bases from V and 0 from J, leaving 11 bases between them. The CDR3 runs to 16 residues. The CDR3 DNA reads TGTGCCAGCTCACCATCTGGCGGGGTCTCCTACAATGAGCAGTTCTTC. It is translated as CASSPSGGVSYNEQFF.

This clone was seen once. The chain couples TRBV4-2 to TRBJ2-7; the match to TRBD2 covers 10 bases. There are 14 residues in the CDR3. V was clipped by 6 bases and J by 3 bases; unmatched bases: 5. The germline gives CDR1 LGHNA, CDR2 YNFKEQ. CDR3: CASSPGLADYEQYF. The CDR3 region has the DNA TGTGCCAGCAGTCCTGGACTAGCGGACTACGAGCAGTACTTC.